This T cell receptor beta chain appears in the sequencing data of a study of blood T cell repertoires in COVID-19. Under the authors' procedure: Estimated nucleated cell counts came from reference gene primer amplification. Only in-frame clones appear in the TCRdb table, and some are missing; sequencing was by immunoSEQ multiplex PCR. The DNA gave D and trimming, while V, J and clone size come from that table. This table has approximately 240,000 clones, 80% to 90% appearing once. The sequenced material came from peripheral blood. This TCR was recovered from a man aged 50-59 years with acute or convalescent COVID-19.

The CDR3 nucleotides read TGTGCCAGCAGCTTGGGCAGGGCCGGCTCCTACGAGCAGTACTTC. This encodes CASSLGRAGSYEQYF. This chain uses TRBV5-6 with TRBJ2-7; tentative D call: TRBD1 (5 bases). The ends were cut back, 0 bases at V and 0 bases at J, with 10 bases in the middle. The CDR3 is 15 amino acids. The germline gives CDR1 SGHDT, CDR2 YYEEEE.